These T cell receptor beta chains were read from a single sample in a study of beta chain features in type 1 diabetes. TCRdb's copy holds only in-frame clones and misses some; the assay was immunoSEQ multiplex PCR. Of 300,000 to 350,000 clones in the sample, 8% were seen once. The sequenced material came from central memory CD4+ T cells from blood. These receptors came from a young woman in good health. CDR3s include the opening cysteine and the closing phenylalanine or tryptophan. The D gene is left open where the match is weak. Only some rows state a clone size, as once, few, many or a class for expanded clones.

>TRBD2|NA|TRBJ2-1|TRBV5-1
CASSVGTSGATNLF
TGCGCCAGCAGCGTCGGGACTAGCGGGGCGACGAATCTCTTC
>NA|few|TRBJ2-1|TRBV27
CASSFRDEQFF
TGTGCCAGCAGTTTTCGGGATGAGCAGTTCTTC
>NA|many|TRBJ1-2|TRBV28
CASSLNPTLVIRGYTF
TGTGCCAGCAGTTTAAACCCTACGTTAGTAATCCGTGGCTACACCTTC
>TRBD1|few|TRBJ1-2|TRBV9
CASSAPGQPEGYTF
TGTGCCAGCAGCGCACCGGGACAGCCCGAGGGCTACACCTTC
>TRBD2|many|TRBJ2-1|TRBV5-1
CASSSAGGQITSGAYNEQFF
TGCGCCAGCAGCTCCGCCGGGGGACAAATCACTAGCGGGGCCTACAATGAGCAGTTCTTC
>NA|many|TRBJ2-5|TRBV7-8
CASGPDRGETQYF
TGTGCCAGCGGTCCCGATCGAGGGGAGACCCAGTACTTC
>TRBD1|NA|TRBJ1-1|TRBV7-2
CASSLRQGGDTEAFF
TGTGCCAGCAGCCTGCGACAGGGAGGGGACACTGAAGCTTTCTTT
>NA|NA|TRBJ2-6|TRBV29-1
CSVVGSAVSGANVLTF
TGCAGCGTTGTAGGTAGCGCGGTCTCTGGGGCCAACGTCCTGACTTTC
>NA|few|TRBJ2-3|TRBV11-1
CASSLRETRRGHTQYF
TGTGCCAGCAGCTTGAGGGAAACCCGGAGGGGCCATACGCAGTATTTT
>NA|NA|TRBJ1-2|TRBV6-1
CASRVGGNHYGYTF
TGTGCCAGCAGGGTAGGAGGGAACCACTATGGCTACACCTTC
>NA|NA|TRBJ2-5|TRBV5-6
CASSQKRTGYSGMGVTQYF
TGTGCCAGCAGCCAGAAGAGAACGGGGTACTCCGGTATGGGGGTGACCCAGTACTTC
>NA|NA|TRBJ2-3|TRBV18
CASSPPGGPDTQYF
TGTGCCAGCTCACCACCCGGGGGCCCAGATACGCAGTATTTT
>TRBD2|NA|TRBJ2-7|TRBV4-2
CASSRELAGGYEQYF
TGTGCCAGCAGCCGGGAACTAGCGGGAGGGTACGAGCAGTACTTC
>NA|few|TRBJ2-5|TRBV13
CASSATGTGQETQYF
TGTGCCAGCAGCGCAACCGGGACTGGTCAAGAGACCCAGTACTTC
>NA|NA|TRBJ1-4|TRBV7-9
CASSFGMDRRNEKLFF
TGTGCCAGCAGCTTTGGAATGGACCGTCGAAATGAAAAACTGTTTTTT
>NA|NA|TRBJ1-2|TRBV5-4
CASSLDVYGYTF
TGTGCCAGCAGCTTGGACGTCTATGGCTACACCTTC
>NA|few|TRBJ2-5|TRBV7-2
CASSFSETQYF
TGTGCCAGCAGCTTCTCCGAGACCCAGTACTTC
>TRBD1|NA|TRBJ1-2|TRBV7-2
CASSFDLRGQGRYGYTF
TGTGCCAGCAGCTTCGACCTCAGGGGACAGGGCCGTTATGGCTACACCTTC
>NA|once|TRBJ1-1|TRBV11-2
CASSLDKHEAFF
TGTGCCAGCAGCTTAGATAAACATGAAGCTTTCTTT
>NA|NA|TRBJ2-7|TRBV7-2
CASSRSSYEQYF
TGTGCCAGCAGCCGGAGCTCCTACGAGCAGTACTTC
>NA|NA|TRBJ2-7|TRBV5-1
CASSRGFLGTGDGQYF
TGCGCCAGCAGCCGAGGTTTTTTGGGGACCGGCGACGGGCAGTACTTC
>NA|few|TRBJ1-1|TRBV27
CASSPTHYTEAFF
TGTGCCAGCAGTCCAACCCATTACACTGAAGCTTTCTTT
>NA|few|TRBJ2-2|TRBV28
CASSLSSYVGQENTGELFF
TGTGCCAGCAGTTTAAGTTCTTATGTGGGGCAGGAGAACACCGGGGAGCTGTTTTTT
>NA|few|TRBJ1-1|TRBV11-2
CASSLGFGSTEAFF
TGTGCCAGCAGCTTAGGGTTCGGCAGCACTGAAGCTTTCTTT
>TRBD1|few|TRBJ2-6|TRBV7-2
CASSLSRLTGSGANVLTF
TGTGCCAGCAGCTTATCAAGATTGACAGGGTCTGGGGCCAACGTCCTGACTTTC
>TRBD2|many|TRBJ2-4|TRBV6-1
CASSEGTSAGLAKNIQYF
TGTGCCAGCAGTGAAGGGACTAGCGCGGGTCTAGCCAAAAACATTCAGTACTTC
>TRBD2|few|TRBJ2-5|TRBV18
CASSPRTSGSGETQYF
TGTGCCAGCTCACCGCGGACTAGCGGGAGTGGAGAGACCCAGTACTTC
>TRBD2|few|TRBJ2-4|TRBV5-6
CASSRGTIENIQYF
TGTGCCAGCAGCCGTGGGACTATTGAAAACATTCAGTACTTC
>TRBD2|few|TRBJ2-3|TRBV18
CASDQREDTQYF
TGTGCCAGCGACCAGCGGGAGGATACGCAGTATTTT
>TRBD1|many|TRBJ1-2|TRBV28
CASTARDRVVGYTF
TGTGCCAGCACCGCCCGGGACAGGGTCGTTGGCTACACCTTC
>NA|NA|TRBJ1-1|TRBV6-6
CASSRGQTNTEAFF
TGTGCCAGCAGCAGAGGACAGACGAACACTGAAGCTTTCTTT
>NA|NA|TRBJ1-5|TRBV23-1
CASSKLKKSNPTRGFFSNQPQHF
TGCGCCAGCAGTAAACTAAAAAAATCAAACCCGACACGGGGATTTTTTAGCAATCAGCCCCAGCATTTT